The 25 T cell receptor beta chains below were found in one sample sequenced in a study of technical replicates of blood from a handful of donors. The protocol was immunoSEQ multiplex PCR, while the TCRdb copy is restricted to in-frame clones and leaves out a portion. The table shows about 75,000 clones, with about 90% occurring only once. The sequenced material came from T cells isolated from PBMCs. The receptors originated from a human donor in good health.

For the CDR3, the DNA is TGTGCCAGCAGCCAGGCCAGCGACAGTCCCACATATGGCTACACCTTC. It encodes CASSQASDSPTYGYTF. The chain is built from TRBV4-2 and TRBJ1-2, with a weak D call TRBD1 (5 bases). This CDR3 is 16 amino acids long. Trimming left V 3 bases short and J 5 bases short, with 19 bases between. Germline V gene lookup returns CDR1 LGHNA and CDR2 YNFKEQ.

The chain employs TRBV4-2 and TRBJ2-7; the match to TRBD2 covers 9 bases. CDR1 is LGHNA, CDR2 YNFKEQ, per germline. V lost 1 base to trimming and J lost 4 bases; unmatched junction nucleotides: 11. The CDR3 runs 17 residues. This CDR3 is CASSQVAVAGAKYEQYF. In nucleotides, the CDR3 is TGTGCCAGCAGCCAAGTCGCGGTAGCGGGAGCAAAGTACGAGCAGTACTTC.

The genes are TRBV7-2 and TRBJ2-5; D might be TRBD2 (7 bases). In germline, CDR1 is SGHTA, CDR2 FQGNSA. Trimming stripped 1 base from V and 4 bases from J, with 13 bases between. The CDR3 contains 15 residues. CDR3 sequence (DNA): TGTGCCAGCAGCTTAGGGGCGGGGGCAGGAGAGACCCAGTACTTC. Its protein product is CASSLGAGAGETQYF.

In DNA, the CDR3 is TGTGCCAGCAGCCCAATCGCTAGAACGAACACTGAAGCTTTCTTT. This gives the protein CASSPIARTNTEAFF. The chain recombines TRBV11-2 with TRBJ1-1; no clear D gene. Germline V gene lookup returns CDR1 SGHAT and CDR2 FQNNGV. The CDR3 contains 15 residues. The V and J ends lost 5 bases and 1 base respectively, with 14 bases between them.

In its sample, this clone was seen once. CDR3 DNA sequence: TGTGCCACCAGCAGAGATCGAGGAGGGGTTCTGTTTTTT. This sequence encodes CATSRDRGGVLFF. The chain links TRBV15 to TRBJ1-4; possibly TRBD1 for D (5 bases). The V end was cut by 0 bases, the J end by 14 bases, with 13 bases between. The germline gives CDR1 LNHNV, CDR2 YYDKDF (reference sequence). There are 13 residues in the CDR3.

This clone appeared once. The chain uses TRBV7-9 and TRBJ2-2; D not resolved. The CDR3 runs 11 residues. V was clipped by 8 bases and J by 5 bases, with 6 bases between them. CDR1 is SEHNR and CDR2 is FQNEAQ in the germline V gene (reference sequence). As DNA, the CDR3 is TGTGCCAGCGCGGTAACCGGGGAGCTGTTTTTT. Its translation: CASAVTGELFF.

The rearrangement links TRBV5-6 to TRBJ2-3; D call uncertain. This CDR3 has 11 amino acids. V was cut by 4 bases and J by 3 bases, with 3 bases left in between. In germline, CDR1 is SGHDT, CDR2 YYEEEE. For the CDR3, the DNA is TGTGCCAGCAGCCTTACAGATACGCAGTATTTT. The encoded protein is CASSLTDTQYF. The variable domain in full, with the rest retrieved from reference TRBV5-6 and TRBJ2-3, is DAGVTQSPTHLIKTRGQQVTLRCSPKSGHDTVSWYQQALGQGPQFIFQYYEEEERQRGNFPDRFSGHQFPNYSSELNVNALLLGDSALYLCASSLTDTQYFGPGTRLTVL.

The chain couples TRBV19 to TRBJ1-1, with TRBD1 matching over 10 bases. The CDR3 is 14 amino acids. CDR1 and CDR2 (germline): LNHDA, SQIVND (reference sequence). J gave up 6 bases and V 3 bases, and 4 bases lay outside the gene matches. The CDR3 is CASSMRDRGAEAFF. DNA for the CDR3: TGTGCCAGTAGTATGCGGGACAGGGGCGCTGAAGCTTTCTTT.

The chain employs TRBV7-2 and TRBJ2-7, with 8 bases identical to TRBD2. This CDR3 comprises 17 residues. The germline CDR1 and CDR2 sequences are SGHTA and FQGNSA. The J segment lost 0 bases and the V segment lost 1 base, leaving 8 bases of the junction unmatched. The CDR3 DNA reads TGTGCCAGCAGCTTAGATCCTAGCGGGCTCAGCTCCTACGAGCAGTACTTC. Translation gives CASSLDPSGLSSYEQYF.

The V gene is TRBV6-4, the J gene TRBJ1-2; 8 bases are a match to TRBD1. J gave up 4 bases and V 5 bases, and 9 bases lay outside the gene matches. CDR1 and CDR2 (germline): MRHNA, SNTAGT. CDR3 length: 15 residues. CDR3 sequence: CASSIDRGVSYGYTF. The CDR3 DNA reads as TGTGCCAGCAGTATTGACAGGGGAGTATCCTATGGCTACACCTTC.

This chain uses TRBV15 with TRBJ1-5; D unclear. The CDR3 length is 17 residues. Germline V CDR1 and CDR2: LNHNV, YYDKDF (reference sequence). The V gene lost 0 bases and the J gene lost 6 bases, with 18 bases spanning the gap. The chain's CDR3 is CATSRDWVLGPIQPQHF. DNA for the CDR3: TGTGCCACCAGCAGAGATTGGGTTCTTGGGCCTATTCAGCCCCAGCATTTT.

The CDR3 here is CASSHRVRGEKLFF. The DNA for the CDR3 is TGTGCCAGCAGCCACAGGGTCCGGGGTGAAAAACTGTTTTTT. The chain has TRBV6-5 and TRBJ1-4; a weak D match, TRBD1 (6 bases). The CDR3 consists of 14 residues. The V and J ends lost 6 bases and 7 bases respectively, with 15 bases between them. The germline CDR1 and CDR2 sequences are MNHEY and SVGAGI.

This chain uses TRBV11-3 with TRBJ2-3, with TRBD1 matching over 8 bases. The J segment lost 5 bases and the V segment lost 4 bases, leaving 11 bases of the junction unmatched. The length of the CDR3 is 16 residues. Looked up from germline, CDR1 is SGHNT and CDR2 is YENEEA. The CDR3 sequence: CASSSRAGTGVDTQYF. The CDR3 coding sequence is TGTGCCAGCAGCTCCCGGGCTGGGACAGGTGTAGATACGCAGTATTTT.

CDR3 DNA: TGTGCCAGCAGTTCAGGGACAGTACAAGAGACCCAGTACTTC. This gives the protein CASSSGTVQETQYF. The chain is built from TRBV28 and TRBJ2-5; 7 nucleotides align to TRBD1. The CDR3 has 14 amino acids. The germline V gene encodes CDR1 MDHEN and CDR2 SYDVKM. Trimming removed 4 bases from V and 2 bases from J; junction bases left unmatched: 4.

The chain is built from TRBV30 and TRBJ2-7, with D perhaps matching TRBD2 (6 bases). The germline V and J ends were trimmed by 3 bases and 2 bases, with 14 bases remaining between them. The CDR3 is 14 residues long. CDR1 GTSNPN and CDR2 SVGIG come from the germline V gene (reference sequence). CDR3 sequence reads: CAWRYRDSAYEQYF. Written as DNA, the CDR3 is TGTGCCTGGAGGTACCGGGACTCAGCCTACGAGCAGTACTTC.

V is TRBV7-9 and J is TRBJ2-5, with 7 bases that match TRBD2. J was trimmed by 5 bases and V by 3 bases; bases with no gene match: 9. This CDR3 contains 15 residues. From germline, CDR1 is SEHNR and CDR2 FQNEAQ (reference sequence). The DNA for the CDR3 is TGTGCCAGCAGCTTTCTACCTCGGGGAGGGGAGACCCAGTACTTC. Translating gives CASSFLPRGGETQYF.

V and J are TRBV6-5 and TRBJ1-2, with D perhaps matching TRBD1 (5 bases). CDR1 and CDR2 (germline): MNHEY, SVGAGI. The CDR3 sequence is 14 residues long. Trimming cost V 7 bases and J 6 bases, with 18 bases left between them. CDR3 residues: CASTTMGGGDGYTF. CDR3 DNA sequence: TGTGCCAGCACCACTATGGGGGGAGGGGATGGCTACACCTTC.

This chain uses TRBV6-5 with TRBJ1-5; no definite D call. V was shortened by 6 bases and J by 7 bases, with 19 bases between the two germline ends. There are 15 residues in the CDR3. Germline V gene sequence: CDR1 MNHEY, CDR2 SVGAGI. The CDR3 nucleotides read TGTGCCAGCAGCCCCGGTAATGGTATTCTCCAGCCCCAGCATTTT. Protein product: CASSPGNGILQPQHF.

This chain connects TRBV4-3 to TRBJ2-3, with TRBD2 matching 7 bases. CDR3 length: 16 amino acids. V was pared by 1 base and J by 3 bases, with 7 bases of the junction left unmatched. Germline V lookup: CDR1 LGHNA, CDR2 YSLEER. The CDR3 DNA reads as TGCGCCAGCAGCCAAGTTGGCGGGAGAGGTACAGATACGCAGTATTTT. Translating it yields CASSQVGGRGTDTQYF.

This clone has just one count. This chain uses TRBV14 with TRBJ1-3, with unresolved D. Trimming removed 2 bases at V and 2 bases at J, with 7 bases between. Germline V gene sequence: CDR1 SGHDN, CDR2 FVKESK. The CDR3 runs 14 residues. CDR3 DNA: TGTGCCAGCAGCCAATCCGGGGCTGGAAACACCATATATTTT. Its translation: CASSQSGAGNTIYF.

V and J are TRBV29-1 and TRBJ2-7; D unclear. CDR1 is SQVTM, CDR2 ANQGSEA, per germline. V lost 5 bases and J 7 bases, leaving 15 bases between the germline ends. The CDR3 is made up of 12 amino acids. Here the CDR3 DNA reads TGCAGCGTTTCCAACCCCCCTGAGGAGCAGTACTTC. As protein: CSVSNPPEEQYF.

The chain joins TRBV18 to TRBJ2-7; 9 bases are a match to TRBD1. The CDR3 has 16 amino acids. The germline CDR1 and CDR2 sequences are KGHSH and LQKENI. Losses at the gene ends were 2 bases for V and 2 bases for J; bases not matched to a gene: 7. The CDR3 bases are TGTGCCAGCTCACCAGCTGGGACAGGGCTGACCTACGAGCAGTACTTC. This codes for CASSPAGTGLTYEQYF.

This chain uses TRBV5-5 with TRBJ1-2; a weak D match, TRBD1 (5 bases). This CDR3 comprises 13 residues. Trimming took 0 bases from V and 8 from J, leaving 11 bases between them. CDR1 is SGHKS, CDR2 YYEKEE, per germline (reference sequence). This chain's CDR3 is CASSLAGRGGYTF. The DNA of the CDR3 is TGTGCCAGCAGCTTGGCCGGCCGGGGGGGCTACACCTTC. Complete variable domain (other parts from reference TRBV5-5 and TRBJ1-2): DAGVTQSPTHLIKTRGQQVTLRCSPISGHKSVSWYQQVLGQGPQFIFQYYEKEERGRGNFPDRFSARQFPNYSSELNVNALLLGDSALYLCASSLAGRGGYTFGSGTRLTVV.

The chain carries TRBV5-1 and TRBJ2-7; possible D gene TRBD1, 9 bases. The V end lost 4 bases, the J end lost 5 bases, and 34 bases lay between the germline ends. Germline V gene lookup returns CDR1 SGHRS and CDR2 YFSETQ. The CDR3 is 20 residues long. This CDR3 reads CASSRGSGQGISGSIDEQYF. In DNA form, the CDR3 reads TGCGCCAGCAGCAGGGGCTCGGGACAGGGTATAAGCGGGAGTATCGACGAGCAGTACTTC.

CDR3 bases: TGTGCCAGCAGCTTGATAGAAGAGACCCAGTACTTC. Amino acids: CASSLIEETQYF. The rearrangement uses TRBV5-4 and TRBJ2-5; D is undetermined. This CDR3 comprises 12 residues. Trimming took off 1 base at V and 3 bases at J, with 4 bases between the two ends. Germline V lookup: CDR1 SGHNT, CDR2 YYREEE (reference sequence). The whole variable domain, filled in from reference TRBV5-4 and TRBJ2-5, reads ETGVTQSPTHLIKTRGQQVTLRCSSQSGHNTVSWYQQALGQGPQFIFQYYREEENGRGNFPPRFSGLQFPNYSSELNVNALELDDSALYLCASSLIEETQYFGPGTRLLVL.